A single sample is the source of the 28 T cell receptor beta chains below, sequenced in a study of cytomegalovirus exposure and HLA in healthy donors. Both 60 Vbeta primers and 13 Jbeta primers went into the PCR. Only in-frame clones appear in the TCRdb table, and some are missing; sequencing was by immunoSEQ multiplex PCR. The table lists some 140,000 clones, nearly 80% of them singletons. The sample consisted of PBMCs. The receptors were sampled from a man younger than 45 in good health and CMV-seronegative.

This chain joins TRBV14 and TRBJ2-1; 11 nucleotides line up with TRBD2. V trimming: 4 bases; J trimming: 3 bases; junction bases outside the gene matches: 8. The CDR3 contains 17 residues. The V gene's germline CDR1 is SGHDN and CDR2 FVKESK. In DNA, the CDR3 is TGTGCCAGCAGCCCGCGTACCGGGACTAGCGGCTACAATGAGCAGTTCTTC. It encodes CASSPRTGTSGYNEQFF.

V gene TRBV9 combines with J gene TRBJ2-2; TRBD2 matches at 8 bases. CDR1 and CDR2 (germline): SGDLS, YYNGEE. This CDR3 is 14 amino acids long. J lost 5 bases, V lost 7 bases, and 7 bases had no gene match. In nucleotides, the CDR3 is TGTGCCAGCGCCCGGGAGGGTTCTACCGGGGAGCTGTTTTTT. This encodes CASAREGSTGELFF.

The DNA of the CDR3 is TGTGCCAGCCTACCGGGACTAGCGTCACGGAGGACGGGCAATGAGCAGTTCTTC. Translated: CASLPGLASRRTGNEQFF. This chain uses TRBV2 with TRBJ2-1; TRBD2 agrees at 10 bases. The CDR3 is 18 residues long. The junction had 19 bases not matched to a gene; V was cut back by 8 bases and J by 6 bases. Germline V CDR1 and CDR2: SNHLY, FYNNEI.

As DNA, the CDR3 is TGTGCCAGCAGACTAGTCACAGATACGCAGTATTTT. Translating it yields CASRLVTDTQYF. The rearrangement uses TRBV2 and TRBJ2-3, with D tentatively TRBD2 (5 bases). The CDR3 is 12 residues long. V lost 6 bases and J lost 2, with 6 bases in between. Germline V gene data show CDR1 as SNHLY and CDR2 as FYNNEI. Based on the CDR3 plus reference TRBV2 and TRBJ2-3, the full variable domain is EPEVTQTPSHQVTQMGQEVILRCVPISNHLYFYWYRQILGQKVEFLVSFYNNEISEKSEIFDDQFSVERPDGSNFTLKIRSTKLEDSAMYFCASRLVTDTQYFGPGTRLTVL.

The chain uses TRBV9 and TRBJ2-2, with a tentative D call TRBD2 (6 bases). The V end was cut by 3 bases, the J end by 5 bases, with 14 bases between. CDR1 is SGDLS and CDR2 is YYNGEE in the germline V gene. This CDR3 spans 15 amino acids. CDR3 coding DNA: TGTGCCAGCAGCGCCCTTACGGGACTGACCGGGGAGCTGTTTTTT. This codes for CASSALTGLTGELFF.

The chain combines TRBV6-6 with TRBJ2-1, with a tentative D call TRBD2 (6 bases). The germline CDR1 and CDR2 sequences are MNHNY and SVGAGI (reference sequence). The CDR3 loop spans 15 amino acids. Trimming pared 6 bases from V and 1 base from J, leaving 13 bases between. In DNA, the CDR3 is TGTGCCAGCAGCCCTTTGGGGGGATCCTACAATGAGCAGTTCTTC. It codes for CASSPLGGSYNEQFF.

In DNA form, the CDR3 reads TGTGCCAGCTCACCAGACAACTCCTACGAGCAGTACTTC. Residues: CASSPDNSYEQYF. The chain joins TRBV18 to TRBJ2-7, with D unclear. The CDR3 has 13 residues. The germline V gene has CDR1 KGHSH and CDR2 LQKENI. V dropped 2 bases and J dropped 0 bases, with 5 bases sitting between them.

The rearrangement uses TRBV6-1 and TRBJ2-1, with TRBD1 as a possible D gene (5 bases). Germline assignment: CDR1 MNHNS and CDR2 SASEGT. The CDR3 runs 14 residues. V was pared by 8 bases and J by 5 bases, with 16 bases between. CDR3 loop: CASALGALDNEQFF. As DNA, the CDR3 is TGTGCCAGCGCGTTAGGGGCGTTAGACAATGAGCAGTTCTTC.

The genes are TRBV6-1 and TRBJ2-2, with 7 bases aligning to TRBD2. With V trimmed by 2 bases and J by 7 bases, 7 bases remained unmatched. Germline assignment: CDR1 MNHNS and CDR2 SASEGT. This CDR3 comprises 15 residues. CDR3 sequence reads: CASSEKAAGHGELFF. CDR3 nucleotide sequence: TGTGCCAGCAGTGAAAAAGCAGCGGGGCACGGGGAGCTGTTTTTT.

The V gene is TRBV28, the J gene TRBJ2-6; 7 positions agree with TRBD2. Trimming took 6 bases from V and 3 from J; bases not matched to a gene: 11. The CDR3 totals 17 residues. Looked up from germline, CDR1 is MDHEN and CDR2 is SYDVKM. The CDR3, as DNA: TGTGCCAGCAGCTTACAACGGGGGGTTTTTGGGGCCAACGTCCTGACTTTC. It encodes CASSLQRGVFGANVLTF.

The rearrangement uses TRBV30 and TRBJ2-3; 13 bases align to TRBD2. From germline, CDR1 is GTSNPN and CDR2 SVGIG (reference sequence). The V and J ends lost 4 bases and 10 bases, in that order; junction bases with no gene match: 5. This CDR3 has 13 amino acids. CDR3 DNA sequence: TGTGCCTGGAAAGGGACTAGCGGGATTGCGCAGTATTTT. It translates to CAWKGTSGIAQYF.

J is TRBJ2-7 and V is TRBV19; no reliable D call. There are 14 residues in the CDR3. The V gene lost 1 base and the J gene lost 1 base, with 8 bases spanning the gap. Germline loops: CDR1 LNHDA, CDR2 SQIVND (reference sequence). In nucleotides, the CDR3 is TGTGCCAGTAGTATAGTCGTCTTTTCCTACGAGCAGTACTTC. Translating gives CASSIVVFSYEQYF.

The chain joins TRBV28 to TRBJ2-5, with 8 bases aligning to TRBD1. Losses at the gene ends were 10 bases for V and 4 bases for J; bases not matched to a gene: 5. The length of the CDR3 is 12 residues. CDR1 and CDR2 from the germline V gene are MDHEN and SYDVKM. The CDR3 sequence is CATWTGLETQYF. CDR3 nucleotides: TGTGCCACTTGGACAGGGCTAGAGACCCAGTACTTC.

The chain has TRBV25-1 and TRBJ2-1; 8 nucleotides agree with TRBD1. The trim removed 5 bases at V and 9 bases at J, leaving 6 bases unmatched. The CDR3 contains 13 residues. The germline V gene has CDR1 MGHDK and CDR2 SYGVNS. The CDR3 is CASSPQTGAEQFF. CDR3 bases: TGTGCCAGCAGTCCGCAGACAGGGGCTGAGCAGTTCTTC.

The chain carries TRBV27 and TRBJ1-1; D may be TRBD1 (5 bases). Germline V CDR1 and CDR2: MNHEY, SMNVEV (reference sequence). Deletions cut 6 bases from V and 7 bases from J, with 18 bases between. The CDR3 consists of 14 residues. CDR3 region: CASRPFDRRGEAFF. CDR3 nucleotides: TGTGCCAGCAGACCATTCGACCGGAGGGGTGAAGCTTTCTTT.

This clone has a count of ten or more. This chain connects TRBV30 to TRBJ1-2; 8 positions agree with TRBD1. CDR1 GTSNPN and CDR2 SVGIG come from the germline V gene (reference sequence). J was trimmed by 6 bases and V by 5 bases; bases with no gene match: 5. The CDR3 is 12 residues long. Written as DNA, the CDR3 is TGTGCCTGGGAGGGGACAGGTCATGGCTACACCTTC. Its protein is CAWEGTGHGYTF.

Notes on this clone: A read error may produce the germline difference seen at one junction end. Other DNA sequences in this specimen translate into the identical CDR3. This rearrangement joins TRBV6-5 to TRBJ2-7; possibly TRBD2 for D (5 bases). This CDR3 is built from 13 residues. Germline CDR1 MNHEY, CDR2 SVGAGI. The CDR3 nucleotides read TGTGCCAGCAGTCCGGGGTCCTACTACGAGCAATACTTC. It specifies CASSPGSYYEQYF.

The J gene is TRBJ2-3, the V gene TRBV5-4; 8 bases match TRBD1. Per germline, CDR1 SGHNT and CDR2 YYREEE (reference sequence). The CDR3 spans 15 residues. Germline trimming cut 0 bases from V and 4 bases from J; bases unmatched to any gene: 4. CDR3 loop: CASSLVDRAADTQYF. CDR3 bases: TGTGCCAGCAGCTTGGTGGACAGGGCGGCAGATACGCAGTATTTT.

The chain employs TRBV7-2 and TRBJ2-7, with D possibly matching TRBD2 (6 bases). Germline V lookup: CDR1 SGHTA, CDR2 FQGNSA. V was clipped by 7 bases and J by 3 bases, with 19 bases between them. CDR3 length: 15 amino acids. The chain's CDR3 is CASTQGVAEYYEQYF. Here the CDR3 DNA reads TGTGCCAGCACTCAAGGAGTAGCGGAGTACTACGAGCAGTACTTC. The full variable domain, rest sourced from reference TRBV7-2 and TRBJ2-7, is GAGVSQSPSNKVTEKGKDVELRCDPISGHTALYWYRQSLGQGLEFLIYFQGNSAPDKSGLPSDRFSAERTGGSVSTLTIQRTQQEDSAVYLCASTQGVAEYYEQYFGPGTRLTVT.

The chain has TRBV7-2 and TRBJ2-7, with 7 bases matching TRBD1. V trimming: 4 bases; J trimming: 2 bases; junction bases outside the gene matches: 5. CDR1 and CDR2 (germline): SGHTA, FQGNSA. The CDR3 totals 14 residues. Here the CDR3 DNA reads TGTGCCAGCAGCTCCGGGACAGCTACCTACGAGCAGTACTTC. It specifies CASSSGTATYEQYF.

This clone was seen once. The V call is TRBV7-2, the J call TRBJ2-7; 7 bases map to TRBD1. The germline V gene has CDR1 SGHTA and CDR2 FQGNSA. The trim removed 1 base at V and 5 bases at J, leaving 11 bases unmatched. The CDR3 loop spans 16 amino acids. This CDR3 is CASSLVAIQGINEQYF. The CDR3 DNA reads as TGTGCCAGCAGCTTAGTCGCGATACAGGGGATAAACGAGCAGTACTTC.

The V gene is TRBV27, the J gene TRBJ2-2; D possibly corresponds to TRBD1 (5 bases). The CDR3 consists of 14 residues. CDR1 and CDR2 from the germline V gene are MNHEY and SMNVEV (reference sequence). Between the trimmed V and J ends, which lost 0 bases and 9 bases, there was a span of 11 bases. The CDR3 protein is CASSLSGQARELFF. For the CDR3, the DNA is TGTGCCAGCAGTTTATCGGGGCAGGCTAGGGAGCTGTTTTTT.

The chain employs TRBV10-3 and TRBJ1-1; a possible D gene is TRBD1 (6 bases). The germline gives CDR1 ENHRY, CDR2 SYGVKD. The CDR3 covers 16 residues. Between the trimmed V and J ends, which lost 11 bases and 7 bases, there was a span of 29 bases. The CDR3 DNA reads as TGTGCCTCACAACAGGGTAAGGGCCTTCGGGGAAGTGAAGCTTTCTTT. This gives the protein CASQQGKGLRGSEAFF.

The chain carries TRBV6-6 and TRBJ2-2; 8 bases line up with TRBD2. Germline CDR1 reads MNHNY; CDR2 reads SVGAGI (reference sequence). The CDR3 sequence is 16 residues long. The junction had 1 base not matched to a gene; V was cut back by 0 bases and J by 1 base. The CDR3 nucleotides are TGTGCCAGCAGTTACTCGGCGGGAGGGAACACCGGGGAGCTGTTTTTT. This translates into CASSYSAGGNTGELFF.

The chain carries TRBV4-1 and TRBJ2-5; weak D call: TRBD1 (5 bases). The V gene lost 3 bases and the J gene lost 5 bases, with 10 bases spanning the gap. There are 13 residues in the CDR3. CDR1 is MGHRA and CDR2 is YSYEKL in the germline V gene. In nucleotides, the CDR3 is TGCGCCAGCAGCCAGGCAGGGATGGAGACCCAGTACTTC. It specifies CASSQAGMETQYF.

This rearrangement joins TRBV10-3 to TRBJ2-1; 13 bases map to TRBD2. CDR1 ENHRY and CDR2 SYGVKD come from the germline V gene. The V gene end was trimmed by 5 bases and the J gene end by 7 bases; junction bases not matched to a gene: 5. This CDR3 is built from 15 residues. The CDR3 loop is CAISPLAGGVNEQFF. In DNA, the CDR3 is TGTGCCATCAGTCCACTAGCGGGAGGGGTAAATGAGCAGTTCTTC.

This chain uses TRBV6-5 with TRBJ2-7, with D perhaps matching TRBD1 (6 bases). CDR3 length: 16 amino acids. V lost 0 bases, J lost 0 bases, and 12 bases lay in between. In germline, CDR1 is MNHEY, CDR2 SVGAGI. CDR3: CASSYSGGSLSYEQYF. The CDR3 region has the DNA TGTGCCAGCAGTTACTCAGGGGGTTCCCTCTCCTACGAGCAGTACTTC.

V and J are TRBV5-1 and TRBJ2-5, with TRBD2 as a possible D gene (7 bases). The V end lost 0 bases, the J end lost 4 bases, and 13 bases lay between the germline ends. Germline CDR1 is SGHRS and CDR2 is YFSETQ. The CDR3 is 15 amino acids. In nucleotides, the CDR3 is TGCGCCAGCAGCTTGGAAGGGGGAGGGCGAGAGACCCAGTACTTC. This encodes CASSLEGGGRETQYF.